The 26 T cell receptor beta chains presented below share a single source sample, sequenced in a study of human T cells and chemical hapten exposure. One entry per CDR3 protein, called by TCRdb with MiXCR from the RACE reads. The sample contains roughly 51,000 distinct CDR3 sequences, approximately 9.9% of which appear only once. Time point denoted: pre-sensitization, week 0. Treatment noted: therapeutic diphenylcyclopropenone sensitization with weekly scalp DPC. Sequenced here: whole blood, sampled in connection with sensitization to the hapten diphenylcyclopropenone (DPC). The receptors here all came from a man aged 35-49 years with alopecia areata. Some clones in this sample may be carry-over from other donors' samples.

This clonotype was observed many times. The chain links TRBV20-1 to TRBJ2-7; 13 bases map to TRBD2. V lost 3 bases and J lost 1; bases outside the gene matches: 3. This CDR3 has 15 residues. Germline-derived CDR1 and CDR2 are DFQATT and SNEGSKA (reference sequence). The CDR3 bases are TGCAGTGCTAGCGGGACTAGCGGGACATCCTACGAGCAGTACTTC. Translation: CSASGTSGTSYEQYF.

The chain joins TRBV20-1 to TRBJ2-3; 7 bases are shared with TRBD1. CDR1 and CDR2 (germline): DFQATT, SNEGSKA (reference sequence). The CDR3 has 15 residues. The V and J ends lost 3 bases and 2 bases, in that order; junction bases with no gene match: 8. The CDR3: CSASVRDRSTDTQYF. The CDR3 DNA is TGCAGTGCTAGTGTTCGGGACAGATCCACAGATACGCAGTATTTT.

This clonotype was seen at least ten times. J is TRBJ2-1 and V is TRBV18; TRBD1 matches 7 bases. The CDR3 covers 17 residues. The V and J ends lost 0 bases and 4 bases, in that order; junction bases with no gene match: 9. CDR1 and CDR2 from the germline V gene are KGHSH and LQKENI. This CDR3 is CASSPPRQGIGYNEQFF. CDR3 nucleotides: TGTGCCAGCTCACCACCGAGACAGGGTATCGGTTACAATGAGCAGTTCTTC.

There are many counts of this clonotype. The V call is TRBV12-3 or TRBV12-4, the J call TRBJ2-3, with 8 bases aligning to TRBD2. After removal of 5 bases from V and 5 bases from J, the junction contained 9 bases not matched to a gene. The CDR3 has 15 amino acids. CDR3 loop: CASSTTGGRQDTQYF. The CDR3 DNA follows: TGTGCCAGCAGTACCACCGGCGGGAGGCAAGATACGCAGTATTTT.

The chain joins TRBV29-1 to TRBJ2-7; 8 bases map to TRBD1. V lost 3 bases, J lost 5 bases, and 15 bases stayed unmatched. The length of the CDR3 is 16 residues. The germline CDR1 and CDR2 sequences are SQVTM and ANQGSEA. The CDR3 protein is CSVDGAGGEDFHEQYF. CDR3 nucleotide sequence: TGCAGCGTTGACGGGGCAGGGGGCGAGGATTTCCACGAGCAGTACTTC.

This clonotype occurred many times. The chain employs TRBV5-1 and TRBJ1-3, with a weak D call TRBD1 (6 bases). Germline V gene lookup returns CDR1 SGHRS and CDR2 YFSETQ. This CDR3 has 14 amino acids. With 0 bases removed from V and 4 bases from J, the gap between germline ends came to 8 bases. CDR3 residues: CASSLGTDGNTIYF. The CDR3 DNA is TGCGCCAGCAGCTTGGGGACAGACGGAAACACCATATATTTT.

This sequence joins TRBV28 and TRBJ2-7; D is possibly TRBD1 (5 bases). This CDR3 is 13 amino acids long. The germline V gene encodes CDR1 MDHEN and CDR2 SYDVKM. Trimming removed 3 bases from V and 2 bases from J, with 8 bases in between. Here the CDR3 DNA reads TGTGCCAGCAGTTTGACAGCTACCTACGAGCAGTACTTC. The encoded protein is CASSLTATYEQYF. The full variable domain, rest sourced from reference TRBV28 and TRBJ2-7, is DVKVTQSSRYLVKRTGEKVFLECVQDMDHENMFWYRQDPGLGLRLIYFSYDVKMKEKGDIPEGYSVSREKKERFSLILESASTNQTSMYLCASSLTATYEQYFGPGTRLTVT.

The gene calls are TRBV28 and TRBJ2-1, with 8 bases aligning to TRBD2. The CDR3 is 13 residues long. V trimming: 7 bases; J trimming: 10 bases; junction bases outside the gene matches: 9. The germline CDR1 and CDR2 sequences are MDHEN and SYDVKM. CDR3 in amino acids: CASIGGLASEQFF. In DNA, the CDR3 is TGTGCCAGCATCGGAGGACTAGCAAGCGAGCAGTTCTTC. The variable domain in full, with the rest retrieved from reference TRBV28 and TRBJ2-1, is DVKVTQSSRYLVKRTGEKVFLECVQDMDHENMFWYRQDPGLGLRLIYFSYDVKMKEKGDIPEGYSVSREKKERFSLILESASTNQTSMYLCASIGGLASEQFFGPGTRLTVL.

This clonotype has ten or more counts. V is TRBV3-1 and J is TRBJ1-1; D gene unclear. Germline loops: CDR1 LGHDT, CDR2 YNNKEL (reference sequence). The V gene lost 4 bases and the J gene lost 0 bases, with 12 bases spanning the gap. The CDR3 is made up of 15 amino acids. CDR3 sequence reads: CASSLAQHMNTEAFF. As DNA, the CDR3 is TGTGCCAGCAGCCTCGCCCAGCACATGAACACTGAAGCTTTCTTT.

The sample holds a few counts of this clonotype. This sequence joins TRBV4-2 and TRBJ2-1; unclear D gene. Between the trimmed V and J ends, which lost 4 bases and 0 bases, there was a span of 10 bases. The CDR3 loop spans 15 amino acids. CDR1 LGHNA and CDR2 YNFKEQ come from the germline V gene. The CDR3 coding sequence is TGTGCCAGCAGCCCCGTATCGAGCTCCTACAATGAGCAGTTCTTC. Protein: CASSPVSSSYNEQFF.

The chain couples TRBV7-9 to TRBJ2-2, with D possibly TRBD2 on 5 matching bases. Trimming pared 8 bases from V and 6 bases from J, leaving 19 bases between. The V gene's germline CDR1 is SEHNR and CDR2 FQNEAQ (reference sequence). This CDR3 has 15 residues. CDR3 region: CASSAGYRIAGELFF. The CDR3 DNA is TGTGCCAGCTCTGCGGGCTACCGCATAGCCGGGGAGCTGTTTTTT. Using reference TRBV7-9 and TRBJ2-2 for the parts outside the CDR3, the full variable domain is DTGVSQNPRHKITKRGQNVTFRCDPISEHNRLYWYRQTLGQGPEFLTYFQNEAQLEKSRLLSDRFSAERPKGSFSTLEIQRTEQGDSAMYLCASSAGYRIAGELFFGEGSRLTVL.

V and J are TRBV20-1 and TRBJ2-7; unclear D gene. V gave up 5 bases and J gave up 3 bases, with 14 bases separating them. The germline gives CDR1 DFQATT, CDR2 SNEGSKA (reference sequence). The CDR3 spans 13 residues. For the CDR3, the DNA is TGCAGTGCTCCTGGGCCTGTTCGCTACGAGCAGTACTTC. Its translation is CSAPGPVRYEQYF.

This clonotype was detected a few times. V gene TRBV25-1 combines with J gene TRBJ2-5, with a weak D call TRBD2 (6 bases). Trimming cost V 5 bases and J 7 bases, with 11 bases left between them. The CDR3 has 12 residues. Germline loops: CDR1 MGHDK, CDR2 SYGVNS. The CDR3 reads CASSQGSGTQYF. In nucleotides, the CDR3 is TGTGCCAGCAGTCAGGGTAGCGGGACCCAGTACTTC.

This clonotype showed up many times. The chain employs TRBV6-5 and TRBJ2-7; D is undetermined. CDR1 and CDR2 (germline): MNHEY, SVGAGI. The germline V and J ends were trimmed by 0 bases and 2 bases, with 11 bases remaining between them. CDR3 length: 15 residues. CDR3 sequence: CASSYSSTGPYEQYF. As DNA, the CDR3 is TGTGCCAGCAGTTACTCGTCTACCGGCCCCTACGAGCAGTACTTC.

Details on this clonotype: Without the conserved terminal phenylalanine or tryptophan, this CDR3 likely stems from a read error. The chain employs TRBV6-2 or TRBV6-3 and TRBJ2-7; 7 nucleotides match TRBD1. Germline-derived CDR1 and CDR2 are MNHEY and SVGEGT. CDR3 length: 15 residues. The V segment lost 6 bases and the J segment 3 bases; nucleotides outside the gene matches: 11. The CDR3, as DNA: TGTGCCAGCAGACGCGCCGGGACAGTCCACTACGAGCAGTACTCC. Amino acids: CASRRAGTVHYEQYS.

The chain joins TRBV25-1 to TRBJ1-4, with TRBD1 matching over 8 bases. Looked up from germline, CDR1 is MGHDK and CDR2 is SYGVNS. V lost 4 bases, J lost 5 bases, and 18 bases stayed unmatched. The CDR3 has 19 amino acids. Here the CDR3 reads CASSGIQGGRSLLNEKLFF. CDR3 nucleotides: TGTGCCAGCAGTGGTATACAGGGGGGACGCTCGCTACTAAATGAAAAACTGTTTTTT.

This clonotype was counted between two and nine times. CDR3 residues: CASSLWASGGTDTQYF. CDR3 coding DNA: TGTGCCAGCAGCTTGTGGGCTAGCGGAGGCACAGATACGCAGTATTTT. The V call is TRBV11-2, the J call TRBJ2-3; TRBD2 matches at 7 bases. The CDR3 loop spans 16 amino acids. Germline V gives CDR1 SGHAT, CDR2 FQNNGV. The V gene end was trimmed by 3 bases and the J gene end by 1 base; junction bases not matched to a gene: 7.

The J gene is TRBJ2-2, the V gene TRBV30; D gene uncertain. Germline assignment: CDR1 GTSNPN and CDR2 SVGIG (reference sequence). Trimming pared 4 bases from V and 0 bases from J, leaving 6 bases between. CDR3 length: 13 amino acids. The CDR3 sequence: CAWMTANTGELFF. The CDR3 DNA is TGTGCCTGGATGACCGCGAACACCGGGGAGCTGTTTTTT. Together with reference TRBV30 and TRBJ2-2, the CDR3 gives the full variable domain: SQTIHQWPATLVQPVGSPLSLECTVEGTSNPNLYWYRQAAGRGLQLLFYSVGIGQISSEVPQNLSASRPQDRQFILSSKKLLLSDSGFYLCAWMTANTGELFFGEGSRLTVL.

This clonotype was recorded at least ten times. The chain employs TRBV20-1 and TRBJ2-1; D could derive from TRBD1 or TRBD2 (6 bases each). CDR1 and CDR2 (germline): DFQATT, SNEGSKA (reference sequence). This CDR3 contains 13 residues. Trimming pared 8 bases from V and 4 bases from J, leaving 15 bases between. CDR3: CSPRRGAYNEQFF. DNA of the CDR3: TGCAGTCCCCGGAGGGGGGCTTACAATGAGCAGTTCTTC.

This clonotype was found many times. This sequence joins TRBV7-2 and TRBJ2-5; D not resolved. The ends were cut back, 2 bases at V and 1 base at J, with 5 bases in the middle. The CDR3 has 13 amino acids. In germline, CDR1 is SGHTA, CDR2 FQGNSA. This CDR3 reads CASSLSVQETQYF. The CDR3 nucleotides are TGTGCCAGCAGCTTAAGCGTCCAAGAGACCCAGTACTTC.

This clonotype occurred a few times. This rearrangement joins TRBV27 to TRBJ1-6; 7 nucleotides line up with TRBD1. J lost 9 bases, V lost 4 bases, and 6 bases had no gene match. The length of the CDR3 is 14 residues. Germline-derived CDR1 and CDR2 are MNHEY and SMNVEV (reference sequence). CDR3: CASSYTGVTSPLHF. CDR3 coding DNA: TGTGCCAGCAGTTATACAGGGGTTACTTCACCCCTCCACTTT.

Concerning this clonotype: The junction shows a germline mismatch at one end, possibly a read error. The chain employs TRBV7-3 and TRBJ1-1; D is ambiguous. This CDR3 spans 13 amino acids. Germline CDR1 reads SGHTA; CDR2 reads FQGTGA. This CDR3 is CANSLMENTEAFF. DNA for the CDR3: TGTGCCAACAGCTTAATGGAGAACACTGAAGCTTTCTTT.

This chain joins TRBV5-1 and TRBJ2-5; no reliable D call. The CDR3 covers 15 residues. V was clipped by 0 bases and J by 4 bases, with 13 bases between them. Germline V gives CDR1 SGHRS, CDR2 YFSETQ. Here the CDR3 DNA reads TGCGCCAGCAGCTTGGGCGCCCATGGACGAGAGACCCAGTACTTC. It specifies CASSLGAHGRETQYF.

This sequence joins TRBV3-2 and TRBJ2-1; the table gives TRBD1 as D, unverified against the DNA. TRBV3-2 is assigned pseudogene status. The CDR3 loop spans 15 amino acids. The CDR3 nucleotides read TGTGCCAGCGGCGCGGCCTCGACTTTATACAATGAGCAGTTCTTC. Protein sequence: CASGAASTLYNEQFF.

The CDR3 spells CASGPGTSTKQPQHF. The CDR3 DNA reads as TGTGCCAGCGGCCCCGGGACATCCACAAAGCAGCCCCAGCATTTT. V is TRBV28 and J is TRBJ1-5; possible D gene TRBD1, 6 bases. CDR3 size: 15 residues. Germline V lookup: CDR1 MDHEN, CDR2 SYDVKM. V lost 8 bases and J 7 bases, leaving 21 bases between the germline ends.

Relative to its sample, this clonotype is medium-sized (0.01 to 0.1%). The CDR3 bases are TGCGCCAGCAGCCGAGGCGCCACCGGGGAGCTGTTTTTT. Translating it yields CASSRGATGELFF. The chain is built from TRBV4-1 and TRBJ2-2; D ambiguous. Trimming stripped 4 bases from V and 4 bases from J, with 7 bases between. The CDR3 length is 13 residues. The germline V gene encodes CDR1 MGHRA and CDR2 YSYEKL.